The 23 T cell receptor beta chains below were found in one sample sequenced in a study of human T cells and chemical hapten exposure. As for time point: patch test 1, 2 weeks after DPC sensitization. Treatment noted: therapeutic diphenylcyclopropenone sensitization with weekly scalp DPC. TCRdb re-derived calls from the RACE reads in MiXCR, one entry per CDR3 protein. This sample has some 200,000 distinct CDR3 sequences, with around 22% found just once. The source material was whole blood, sampled in connection with sensitization to the hapten diphenylcyclopropenone (DPC). These receptors were collected from a woman between 45 and 60 years old with alopecia areata. Some clones in this sample may be carry-over from other donors' samples.

This clonotype was recorded at least ten times. This rearrangement joins TRBV5-6 to TRBJ2-3; TRBD1 matches 10 bases. Germline lookup yields CDR1 SGHDT and CDR2 YYEEEE. CDR3 size: 13 residues. The V segment lost 1 base and the J segment 10 bases; nucleotides outside the gene matches: 3. The CDR3 is CASSLRDRGPQYF. CDR3 sequence (DNA): TGTGCCAGCAGCTTGAGGGACAGGGGACCGCAGTATTTT.

This chain uses TRBV29-1 with TRBJ2-7; tentatively, D is TRBD2 (5 bases). Trimming removed 2 bases from V and 4 bases from J, with 12 bases in between. Germline loops: CDR1 SQVTM, CDR2 ANQGSEA. The CDR3 has 13 amino acids. This chain's CDR3 is CSVEKAVWYEQYF. The CDR3 DNA reads as TGCAGCGTTGAAAAAGCGGTATGGTACGAGCAGTACTTC.

This clonotype occurred a few times. The chain links TRBV7-3 to TRBJ2-3; 10 bases are shared with TRBD2. V lost 9 bases, J lost 4 bases, and 10 bases stayed unmatched. Germline values: CDR1 SGHTA, CDR2 FQGTGA. The CDR3 spans 15 residues. The DNA of the CDR3 is TGTGCCAGTTCCCGAGCGGGAGGGCCAGCAGATACGCAGTATTTT. Translated: CASSRAGGPADTQYF.

This rearrangement joins TRBV7-9 to TRBJ1-1, with D possibly being TRBD1 (6 bases). The CDR3 has 15 residues. Germline V lookup: CDR1 SEHNR, CDR2 FQNEAQ (reference sequence). The V end lost 5 bases, the J end lost 6 bases, and 19 bases lay between the germline ends. The CDR3 nucleotides are TGTGCCAGCAGCCCTCAACAGGGTACATACCCTGAAGCTTTCTTT. It specifies CASSPQQGTYPEAFF.

This clonotype has only a few counts. The rearrangement links TRBV29-1 to TRBJ1-1; 12 nucleotides align to TRBD1. This CDR3 comprises 13 residues. The V and J ends lost 7 bases and 4 bases, in that order; junction bases with no gene match: 4. Germline CDR1 reads SQVTM; CDR2 reads ANQGSEA. Here the CDR3 DNA reads TGCAGCGCCTGGGACAGGGGGCCCACTGAAGCTTTCTTT. Amino acids: CSAWDRGPTEAFF.

CDR3: CASKGTGLTQYF. The CDR3 DNA reads TGTGCCAGCAAGGGGACAGGGTTGACCCAGTACTTC. The chain uses TRBV27 and TRBJ2-5; 9 bases are shared with TRBD1. Germline V gives CDR1 MNHEY, CDR2 SMNVEV (reference sequence). V gave up 7 bases and J gave up 7 bases; unmatched junction bases: 4. This CDR3 has 12 amino acids.

This clonotype was seen a few times. This chain uses TRBV20-1 with TRBJ2-2; 12 positions agree with TRBD2. The CDR3 spans 14 residues. Germline V CDR1 and CDR2: DFQATT, SNEGSKA (reference sequence). Germline trimming cut 6 bases from V and 8 bases from J; bases unmatched to any gene: 7. CDR3 DNA sequence: TGCAGTGCGAGACTAGCGGGAGTGGAGGGGGAGCTGTTTTTT. This encodes CSARLAGVEGELFF.

On this clonotype: The CDR3 end shows no conserved phenylalanine or tryptophan, and so a read error is likely. The chain combines TRBV29-1 with TRBJ2-1; no definite D call. CDR1 SQVTM and CDR2 ANQGSEA come from the germline V gene. The V end was cut by 7 bases, the J end by 0 bases, with 16 bases between. The CDR3 has 15 residues. The CDR3 DNA reads TGCAGCGCAACATTAGGCGTGAGCTCCTACAATGAGCAGTTCTTA. This sequence encodes CSATLGVSSYNEQFL.

This clonotype was observed a handful of times. The rearrangement uses TRBV2 and TRBJ2-7; 10 positions match TRBD1. The CDR3 loop spans 15 amino acids. Trimming removed 8 bases from V and 6 bases from J; junction bases left unmatched: 13. Germline V gene data show CDR1 as SNHLY and CDR2 as FYNNEI. In nucleotides, the CDR3 is TGTGCCAGCGGCTCCCCGGACAGGGGGGTCCGCGAGCAGTACTTC. Amino acid sequence: CASGSPDRGVREQYF.

The chain uses TRBV29-1 and TRBJ2-1, with a possible D match to TRBD2 (5 bases). This CDR3 region has 13 residues. Trimming took 4 bases from V and 5 from J, leaving 12 bases between them. CDR1 and CDR2 from the germline V gene are SQVTM and ANQGSEA. The CDR3 DNA reads as TGCAGCGTTGGGGCTACAGCGGACAATGAGCAGTTCTTC. It translates to CSVGATADNEQFF.

This rearrangement joins TRBV20-1 to TRBJ1-1; 8 bases map to TRBD1. The CDR3 extends over 14 amino acids. Trimming removed 3 bases from V and 5 bases from J; junction bases left unmatched: 8. CDR1 is DFQATT, CDR2 SNEGSKA, per germline (reference sequence). The CDR3 sequence is CSARRNRGWTEAFF. In DNA, the CDR3 is TGCAGTGCTAGGAGAAACAGGGGGTGGACTGAAGCTTTCTTT.

A remark on this clonotype: A read error may produce the germline difference seen at one junction end. The chain links TRBV12-3 or TRBV12-4 to TRBJ2-7; D is undetermined. This CDR3 spans 13 amino acids. The CDR3 DNA reads as TGTGCCAGCAGTTTAGGGTCGGGCTACGGGCAGTACTTC. The encoded protein is CASSLGSGYGQYF.

This chain links TRBV7-9 with TRBJ1-1, with D maybe TRBD1 (5 bases). The germline V gene encodes CDR1 SEHNR and CDR2 FQNEAQ (reference sequence). The CDR3 is 15 residues long. V lost 4 bases to trimming and J lost 4 bases, with 16 bases between them. The CDR3 here is CASSSGPGRVTEAFF. The CDR3 DNA reads as TGTGCCAGCAGCTCGGGACCGGGAAGGGTCACTGAAGCTTTCTTT.

This clonotype was observed a handful of times. This chain links TRBV20-1 with TRBJ2-7; 13 nucleotides line up with TRBD2. Germline trimming cut 0 bases from V and 9 bases from J; bases unmatched to any gene: 5. Germline V lookup: CDR1 DFQATT, CDR2 SNEGSKA (reference sequence). The CDR3 has 14 residues. The CDR3 DNA sequence: TGCAGTGCTAGAGATCGGACTAGCGGGAGTGTGCAGTACTTC. Residues: CSARDRTSGSVQYF.

This chain connects TRBV28 to TRBJ2-7; 12 bases are shared with TRBD2. The CDR3 has 17 amino acids. Losses at the gene ends were 6 bases for V and 4 bases for J; bases not matched to a gene: 13. The V gene's germline CDR1 is MDHEN and CDR2 SYDVKM. The CDR3 coding sequence is TGTGCCAGCAGCTCCATCGGACTAGCGGGAATTAAATACGAGCAGTACTTC. This encodes CASSSIGLAGIKYEQYF.

The rearrangement links TRBV7-2 to TRBJ2-5; D perhaps matches TRBD1 (5 bases). The V end was cut by 5 bases, the J end by 5 bases, with 18 bases between. Germline V gene lookup returns CDR1 SGHTA and CDR2 FQGNSA. This CDR3 spans 15 amino acids. The CDR3 nucleotides are TGTGCCAGCAGCCCATTCGATGGGGCTGGGGAGACCCAGTACTTC. This gives the protein CASSPFDGAGETQYF.

J is TRBJ1-1 and V is TRBV6-6; D not certain. The CDR3 covers 14 residues. The germline V gene has CDR1 MNHNY and CDR2 SVGAGI (reference sequence). Trimming removed 0 bases at V and 2 bases at J, with 7 bases between. The chain's CDR3 is CASSYSNLNTEAFF. CDR3 nucleotides: TGTGCCAGCAGTTACTCGAACTTAAACACTGAAGCTTTCTTT.

The CDR3 loop reads CANRQGAGGNTIYF. In DNA form, the CDR3 reads TGTGCCAACCGACAGGGGGCGGGAGGAAACACCATATATTTT. The gene calls are TRBV10-3 and TRBJ1-3; the match to TRBD1 covers 10 bases. This CDR3 contains 14 residues. With 10 bases clipped from V and 4 bases from J, the junction kept 7 bases outside the gene matches. Germline V gene sequence: CDR1 ENHRY, CDR2 SYGVKD.

This clonotype was detected a few times. The chain has TRBV29-1 and TRBJ2-5; a weak D match, TRBD2 (6 bases). V was shortened by 1 base and J by 5 bases, with 14 bases between the two germline ends. Germline lookup yields CDR1 SQVTM and CDR2 ANQGSEA. The CDR3 extends over 14 amino acids. Written as DNA, the CDR3 is TGCAGCGTTGAAGGCTCGGGTAGCGGTGAGACCCAGTACTTC. Amino acids: CSVEGSGSGETQYF.

The V gene is TRBV18, the J gene TRBJ1-5; D gene uncertain. Germline loops: CDR1 KGHSH, CDR2 LQKENI. CDR3 length: 16 residues. The V gene lost 3 bases and the J gene lost 3 bases, with 15 bases spanning the gap. The CDR3: CASSPLRNSDNQPQHF. DNA of the CDR3: TGTGCCAGCTCACCTCTTAGGAATTCAGACAATCAGCCCCAGCATTTT.

The sample holds many counts of this clonotype. The chain links TRBV29-1 to TRBJ1-1, with D possibly matching TRBD1 (5 bases). Germline V gene data show CDR1 as SQVTM and CDR2 as ANQGSEA. The CDR3 is 11 amino acids. CDR3 protein: CSGELRGEAFF. The CDR3 coding sequence is TGCAGTGGGGAGTTACGGGGGGAGGCTTTCTTT. The full variable domain, with the rest looked up from reference TRBV29-1 and TRBJ1-1, is SAVISQKPSRDICQRGTSLTIQCQVDSQVTMMFWYRQQPGQSLTLIATANQGSEATYESGFVIDKFPISRPNLTFSTLTVSNMSPEDSSIYLCSGELRGEAFFGQGTRLTVV.

The CDR3 is CASSSDPWSGETQYF. The CDR3 DNA is TGCGCCAGCAGCTCGGACCCCTGGTCGGGGGAGACCCAGTACTTC. The rearrangement joins TRBV5-1 to TRBJ2-5, with D possibly being TRBD2 (5 bases). V shed 3 bases and J shed 5 bases, with 17 bases lying between them. CDR3 length: 15 amino acids. Germline V gene sequence: CDR1 SGHRS, CDR2 YFSETQ.

This clonotype has only a few counts. The chain links TRBV4-2 to TRBJ2-1; 7 bases are a match to TRBD1. The CDR3 loop spans 16 amino acids. V lost 0 bases to trimming and J lost 7 bases; unmatched junction nucleotides: 9. The germline gives CDR1 LGHNA, CDR2 YNFKEQ. The CDR3 region is CASSQETRQGYNEQFF. The CDR3, as DNA: TGTGCCAGCAGCCAAGAAACTAGACAGGGATATAATGAGCAGTTCTTC.